One T cell receptor beta chain is described in this entry. The antigen is unknown. CDR3 size: 13 residues. V was trimmed by 5 bases and J by 3 bases, leaving 9 bases between them. The V gene's germline CDR1 is LNHNV and CDR2 YYDKDF (reference sequence). These data originate in a study of graft-versus-host responses after intestinal transplantation. The data were produced by immunoSEQ multiplex PCR, yet TCRdb's version contains in-frame clones alone and is incomplete. This table holds 80,000 to 95,000 clones, 88% found once. The J gene is TRBJ2-3, the V gene TRBV15; D remains ambiguous. The TCR was taken from a human donor who was the organ donor for an intestinal transplant. The sample in question was unstimulated CD4+ T cells sorted from spleen or lymph node cells, obtained before transplant. DNA of the CDR3: TGTGCCACCAGCCGCGAGCCGACAGATACGCAGTATTTT. This sequence encodes CATSREPTDTQYF.